The sequence of this T cell receptor beta chain was determined in a study of T cell repertoires in cytomegalovirus infection. Across the study: Recently identified HLA-C-restricted CMV epitopes were used, and well-studied HLA-B-restricted CMV epitopes were used as well.

The germline gives CDR1 SGHTA, CDR2 FQGNSA. The junction had 5 bases not matched to a gene; V was cut back by 5 bases and J by 2 bases. The CDR3 loop spans 14 amino acids. This clonotype occurred many times. Antigen specificity is unknown. Each CDR3 protein is one row after TCRdb ran MiXCR on the reads. The sample lists fewer than 65,000 distinct CDR3 sequences; about a fifth were seen once. The chain recombines TRBV7-2 with TRBJ2-7; 8 bases line up with TRBD1. Sequenced material: CD8+ T cells from cultured PBMCs, taken from culture after CMV antigen stimulation. This clonotype was sampled from a human donor in good health (CMV status not recorded). Some clones in this sample may be carry-over from other donors' samples. As DNA, the CDR3 is TGTGCCAGCAGCAACGGACAGGGCGCCTACGAGCAGTACTTC. This sequence encodes CASSNGQGAYEQYF.